One T cell receptor (beta chain) is described in this entry. The data were taken from a study of blood T cell repertoires in COVID-19. Study-wide context: COVID-19 samples from acute and convalescent phases originated in the United States, Italy and Spain. PBMCs, B-cell-depleted T cells, or T cells were the source of the cDNA or gDNA that made up the material.

Repertoires were generated with immunoSEQ multiplex PCR, while TCRdb's copy carries only in-frame clones and drops some. The table has roughly 150,000 clones, 81% seen once. CDR3 length equals 14 residues. V was clipped by 5 bases and J by 1 base, with 11 bases between them. Per germline, CDR1 LNHDA and CDR2 SQIVND (reference sequence). This sequence was found in a woman between 35 and 50 years old with acute COVID-19. The chain links TRBV19 to TRBJ1-1; tentatively, D is TRBD1 (6 bases). Sequenced input: PBMCs or T cells enriched from blood (not recorded which). The CDR3 DNA reads TGTGCCAGTAGTTTAGGGACATCGAACACTGAAGCTTTCTTT. Its protein is CASSLGTSNTEAFF.